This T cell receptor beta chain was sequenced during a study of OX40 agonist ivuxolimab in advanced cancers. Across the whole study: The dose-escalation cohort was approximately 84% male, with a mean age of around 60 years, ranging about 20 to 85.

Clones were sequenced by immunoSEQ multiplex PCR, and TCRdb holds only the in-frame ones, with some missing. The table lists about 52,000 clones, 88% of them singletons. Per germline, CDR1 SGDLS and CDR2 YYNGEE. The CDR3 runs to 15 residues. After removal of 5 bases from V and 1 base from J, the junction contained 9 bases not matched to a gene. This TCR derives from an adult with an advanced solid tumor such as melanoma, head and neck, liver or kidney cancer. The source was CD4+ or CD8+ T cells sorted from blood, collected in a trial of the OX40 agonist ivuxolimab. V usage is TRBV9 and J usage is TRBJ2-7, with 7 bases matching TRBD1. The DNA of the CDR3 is TGTGCCAGCAGTTTTGGACAGGAAATTTCCTACGAGCAGTACTTC. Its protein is CASSFGQEISYEQYF.